This TCR beta chain was obtained from a study of cytomegalovirus exposure and HLA in healthy donors. The PCR employed 60 Vbeta primers together with 13 Jbeta primers. The assay was immunoSEQ multiplex PCR, and TCRdb's table has in-frame clones only and misses some. The sample contains over 150,000 clones, 70% to 85% of which appear only once. Germline V gene lookup returns CDR1 SEHNR and CDR2 FQNEAQ (reference sequence). This CDR3 comprises 17 residues. As concerns this clone: At one of its ends the junction is not consistent with the germline gene, which may arise from a read error.

The sample consisted of PBMCs. The receptor's source is a boy aged 2 to 9 in good health and CMV-seronegative. This chain uses TRBV7-9 with TRBJ2-3; 7 nucleotides align to TRBD2. The CDR3 DNA is TGTTCCAGCAGCTTATCGCAGGGAGGGCCTAGCACAGATACGCAGTATTTT. Translation gives CSSSLSQGGPSTDTQYF.